One and the same sample provided the 7 T cell receptor beta chains below, sequenced in a study of T cells in women clearing cervical HPV infection. TCRdb keeps only in-frame clones here, not all; method: immunoSEQ multiplex PCR. The specimen's table records 45,000 to 55,000 clones. The material sequenced was blood buffy coat. Receptor source: a woman between 18 and 70 years old with a cervical HPV16 infection that either progressed to CIN3+ or cleared (not recorded which).

A word on this clone: The read finishes 3 residues shy of the CDR3 end, and the germline J gene is used to complete it. V gene TRBV11-2 combines with J gene TRBJ2-7, with D perhaps matching TRBD1 (6 bases). This CDR3 is 15 amino acids long. The V gene lost 0 bases and the J gene lost 4 bases, with 13 bases spanning the gap. The germline CDR1 and CDR2 sequences are SGHAT and FQNNGV. The CDR3 bases that were read are TGTGCCAGCAGCTTAGACAGGGGTCAGGGGTACGAG. Translated: CASSLDRGQGYE. The whole CDR3 reads CASSLDRGQGYEQYF.

The covered CDR3 bases are TGTGCCAGCAGAGTGCTGGACAGGGGAAACTATGGC. This gives the protein CASRVLDRGNYG. The entire CDR3 protein reads CASRVLDRGNYGYTF. The chain uses TRBV12-3 or TRBV12-4 and TRBJ1-2, with 9 bases lining up with TRBD1. The sequenced fragment ends 3 residues before the CDR3 boundary, so the rest is inferred from the germline J gene. The trim removed 6 bases at V and 2 bases at J, leaving 7 bases unmatched. This CDR3 region has 15 residues.

About this clone: The read is 3 residues too short to cover the CDR3 end, so that end is filled in from the germline J gene. The chain combines TRBV7-6 with TRBJ2-2; 8 positions match TRBD2. Germline V gene lookup returns CDR1 SGHVS and CDR2 FNYEAQ. Trimming cost V 5 bases and J 6 bases; bases outside gene matches: 8. CDR3 length: 15 amino acids. The part of the CDR3 DNA that was read is TGTGCCAGCAGCCGGGCGGGACTAGGGGCCGGGGAG. Translated, it gives CASSRAGLGAGE. The whole CDR3 sequence is CASSRAGLGAGELFF.

Note on this clone: The read halts 3 residues ahead of the CDR3 end, with the missing end drawn from the germline J gene. The chain links TRBV10-2 to TRBJ2-3, with TRBD1 as a possible D gene (6 bases). Germline assignment: CDR1 WSHSY and CDR2 SAAADI. This CDR3 region has 14 residues. V lost 3 bases to trimming and J lost 3 bases, with 10 bases between them. CDR3 region: CASSDRGKTDTQYF. CDR3 DNA, as far as it was read: TGCGCCAGCAGTGACAGGGGTAAGACAGATACG.

As to this clone: The read falls 3 residues short of the CDR3 end, and the missing part is taken from the germline J gene. The chain carries TRBV5-1 and TRBJ2-3; 7 nucleotides align to TRBD1. The CDR3 length is 14 residues. The V gene's germline CDR1 is SGHRS and CDR2 YFSETQ. The ends lost 4 bases at V and 1 base at J; junction bases unmatched: 3. The CDR3 reads CASSPGTGTDTQYF. Partial CDR3 DNA: TGCGCCAGCAGCCCCGGGACAGGCACAGATACG.

Comment on this clone: The CDR3 end falls 3 residues outside the read, so it is completed with the germline J gene. The chain carries TRBV6-2 or TRBV6-3 and TRBJ1-5, with TRBD1 matching 8 bases. CDR3 length: 16 residues. V lost 7 bases, J lost 2 bases, and 10 bases stayed unmatched. CDR1 is MNHEY and CDR2 is SVGEGT in the germline V gene. The CDR3 here is CASIAETGDGNQPQHF. CDR3 bases read: TGTGCCAGCATCGCCGAGACAGGGGATGGCAATCAGCCC.

In the case of this clone: The DNA ends 3 residues before the CDR3 does, and the rest of the CDR3 is filled in from the germline J gene. This chain links TRBV29-1 with TRBJ1-1; tentative D call: TRBD1 (6 bases). With 7 bases removed from V and 0 bases from J, the gap between germline ends came to 15 bases. CDR1 and CDR2 from the germline V gene are SQVTM and ANQGSEA. This CDR3 contains 14 residues. The part of the CDR3 DNA that was read is TGCAGCGCGGACCTGGGGGCGGTGAACACTGAA. This encodes CSADLGAVNTE. The whole CDR3 sequence is CSADLGAVNTEAFF.